This entry features one TCR beta chain sequence. The protocol was immunoSEQ multiplex PCR, while the TCRdb copy is restricted to in-frame clones and leaves out a portion. The sample shows about 270,000 clones, just under 90% of them seen only once. V lost 0 bases and J lost 6; bases outside the gene matches: 5. CDR1 and CDR2 from the germline V gene are GTSNPN and SVGIG (reference sequence). The CDR3 spans 14 residues. These data originate in a study of blood T cell repertoires in COVID-19. Study-wide background: Donors in the United States, Italy and Spain gave samples during acute or convalescent COVID-19.

Participants were aged roughly 18 to 90 years, lived in roughly 25 US areas, and enrolled virtually. Participants reported their clinical history, and cohort assignment relied on those reports. Recovered status in Cohort 3 required two negative PCRs, clearance, or symptom resolution. This chain connects TRBV30 to TRBJ2-7; 10 positions match TRBD2. This sequence originates from a woman aged 60-75 years who had recovered from COVID-19. The sequencing input was PBMCs or T cells enriched from blood (not recorded which). CDR3 in amino acids: CAWSVGLAVSEQYF. The DNA of the CDR3 is TGTGCCTGGAGTGTAGGACTAGCGGTAAGCGAGCAGTACTTC.